This T cell receptor beta chain emerged from a study of OX40 agonist ivuxolimab in advanced cancers. Whole-study context: The patients got ivuxolimab, which is an agonistic anti-OX40 (CD134) antibody. Partial responses were achieved by three patients, one with hepatocellular carcinoma and two with cutaneous melanoma. Findings and caveats of the study: Both blood CD4+ and CD8+ T cells showed clonal growth by week 6 at 0.1 to 3.0 mg/kg.

Sequencing used immunoSEQ multiplex PCR; TCRdb keeps in-frame clones, though not all of them. This table has 65,000 or so clones, about 85% appearing once. Baseline, cycle 4 day 1, and cycle 7 day 1 were the blood sampling points. Remarks on this clone: Antigen unknown.

V lost 3 bases, J lost 8 bases, and 6 bases stayed unmatched. The V gene's germline CDR1 is KGHSH and CDR2 LQKENI. This CDR3 region has 14 residues. The sequencing used CD4+ or CD8+ T cells sorted from blood, collected in a trial of the OX40 agonist ivuxolimab. The chain carries TRBV18 and TRBJ1-4, with TRBD1 matching 7 bases. This receptor was obtained from an adult with an advanced solid tumor such as melanoma, head and neck, liver or kidney cancer. The CDR3 loop reads CASSPTGWREKLFF. In DNA, the CDR3 is TGTGCCAGCTCACCGACAGGGTGGCGGGAAAAACTGTTTTTT.